Following are 22 T cell receptor beta chains from one sample sequenced in a study of radiotherapy plus CTLA-4 blockade in lung cancer. Libraries were prepared by immunoSEQ multiplex PCR; TCRdb keeps only in-frame clonotypes and omits some of them. The sample consists of 81,000 or so clones, around 83% of them appearing once. The sequenced sample was peripheral blood, obtained from a patient treated with radiotherapy plus ipilimumab. The source is a human donor with non-small cell lung cancer that progressed on radiotherapy plus ipilimumab.

The chain couples TRBV7-2 to TRBJ2-7, with a possible D match to TRBD1 (6 bases). Germline values: CDR1 SGHTA, CDR2 FQGNSA. CDR3 length equals 15 residues. Trimming removed 0 bases from V and 2 bases from J, with 11 bases in between. The CDR3 region is CASSLARTAAYEQYF. DNA for the CDR3: TGTGCCAGCAGCTTAGCGAGGACAGCGGCCTACGAGCAGTACTTC.

J is TRBJ2-7 and V is TRBV9; D might be TRBD2 (6 bases). The CDR3 sequence is 14 residues long. Germline CDR1 and CDR2: SGDLS and YYNGEE. Deletions cut 4 bases from V and 0 bases from J, with 11 bases between. The CDR3 sequence is CASSIRDFSYEQYF. CDR3 sequence (DNA): TGTGCCAGCAGCATCCGGGACTTCTCCTACGAGCAGTACTTC.

V and J are TRBV30 and TRBJ1-2; 9 bases are shared with TRBD1. Germline loops: CDR1 GTSNPN, CDR2 SVGIG (reference sequence). Losses at the gene ends were 4 bases for V and 7 bases for J; bases not matched to a gene: 4. The CDR3 is 12 amino acids. CDR3 bases: TGTGCCTGGACTCTGACAGGGGGTGGCTACACCTTC. Its translation: CAWTLTGGGYTF.

In this sample, this clone turned up a few times. The V gene is TRBV19, the J gene TRBJ1-1, with TRBD1 as a possible D gene (5 bases). With 1 base removed from V and 5 bases from J, the gap between germline ends came to 11 bases. Germline CDR1 and CDR2: LNHDA and SQIVND (reference sequence). This CDR3 has 14 residues. This CDR3 is CASSIGQGGTEAFF. As DNA, the CDR3 is TGTGCCAGTAGTATAGGCCAGGGTGGGACTGAAGCTTTCTTT.

This sequence joins TRBV4-3 and TRBJ2-1, with 10 positions matching TRBD2. V was clipped by 0 bases and J by 5 bases; unmatched bases: 7. Germline CDR1 is LGHNA and CDR2 is YSLEER. There are 17 residues in the CDR3. The CDR3 protein is CASSQDWAGLANNEQFF. CDR3 bases: TGCGCCAGCAGCCAAGATTGGGCGGGACTAGCGAACAATGAGCAGTTCTTC.

The chain employs TRBV23-1 and TRBJ1-1; D is unclear. TRBV23-1 is annotated as an ORF whose role is uncertain. This CDR3 spans 13 amino acids. Trimming stripped 3 bases from V and 3 bases from J, with 8 bases between. The CDR3 region has the DNA TGCGCCAGCAGTCACCTTGGCCACACTGAAGCTTTCTTT. Translation gives CASSHLGHTEAFF.

This chain connects TRBV6-4 to TRBJ2-2; 8 bases agree with TRBD1. J lost 5 bases, V lost 7 bases, and 9 bases had no gene match. This CDR3 has 15 residues. Germline lookup yields CDR1 MRHNA and CDR2 SNTAGT. The CDR3 nucleotides read TGTGCCAGCAACCGCGACAGGGGTCGAACCGGGGAGCTGTTTTTT. Amino acid sequence: CASNRDRGRTGELFF.

The chain is built from TRBV9 and TRBJ2-3; TRBD2 agrees at 7 bases. The CDR3 sequence is 16 residues long. Germline lookup yields CDR1 SGDLS and CDR2 YYNGEE. Losses at the gene ends were 1 base for V and 0 bases for J; bases not matched to a gene: 5. The CDR3 bases are TGTGCCAGCAGCGTAACTAGCGCCAAAAGCACAGATACGCAGTATTTT. Its protein product is CASSVTSAKSTDTQYF.

The genes are TRBV19 and TRBJ2-3, with D possibly matching TRBD2 (7 bases). With 5 bases removed from V and 1 base from J, the gap between germline ends came to 13 bases. From germline, CDR1 is LNHDA and CDR2 SQIVND (reference sequence). The CDR3 contains 15 residues. The CDR3 loop is CASSGGAGGTDTQYF. In nucleotides, the CDR3 is TGTGCCAGTAGTGGGGGGGCCGGAGGCACAGATACGCAGTATTTT.

In this sample, this clone turned up a few times. J is TRBJ2-2 and V is TRBV6-5; 8 nucleotides match TRBD2. In germline, CDR1 is MNHEY, CDR2 SVGAGI. J gave up 4 bases and V 6 bases, and 7 bases lay outside the gene matches. There are 15 residues in the CDR3. The CDR3 loop is CASSPLAGPTGELFF. The CDR3 region has the DNA TGTGCCAGCAGCCCTTTAGCGGGACCCACCGGGGAGCTGTTTTTT.

The chain links TRBV28 to TRBJ1-6, with TRBD1 as a possible D gene (6 bases). This CDR3 comprises 15 residues. Germline values: CDR1 MDHEN, CDR2 SYDVKM. V was cut by 8 bases and J by 7 bases, with 18 bases left in between. The CDR3: CASCTRGTTNSPLHF. The CDR3 DNA follows: TGTGCCAGCTGTACGCGCGGGACAACGAATTCACCCCTCCACTTT.

This chain links TRBV12-5 with TRBJ2-1, with TRBD1 as a possible D gene (5 bases). The CDR3 loop spans 12 amino acids. The V end lost 5 bases, the J end lost 6 bases, and 8 bases lay between the germline ends. Germline V gene sequence: CDR1 LGHNT, CDR2 FRNRAP. DNA of the CDR3: TGTGCTAGTGGTGTACAGGTCAATGAGCAGTTCTTC. The encoded protein is CASGVQVNEQFF. Variable domain in full (rest from reference TRBV12-5 and TRBJ2-1): DARVTQTPRHKVTEMGQEVTMRCQPILGHNTVFWYRQTMMQGLELLAYFRNRAPLDDSGMPKDRFSAEMPDATLATLKIQPSEPRDSAVYFCASGVQVNEQFFGPGTRLTVL.

This clone was observed once. The chain uses TRBV10-3 and TRBJ2-7; D unresolved. Germline CDR1 is ENHRY and CDR2 is SYGVKD. The ends were cut back, 6 bases at V and 3 bases at J, with 12 bases in the middle. This CDR3 has 13 amino acids. The chain's CDR3 is CAIRTDVVYEQYF. The CDR3 nucleotides read TGTGCCATCAGAACGGACGTGGTCTACGAGCAGTACTTC.

The V call is TRBV13, the J call TRBJ2-7, with D tentatively TRBD2 (6 bases). Germline V lookup: CDR1 PRHDT, CDR2 FYEKMQ (reference sequence). CDR3 length equals 14 residues. V was clipped by 1 base and J by 3 bases, with 10 bases between them. The CDR3 sequence is CASSLVGAGYEQYF. In DNA form, the CDR3 reads TGTGCCAGCAGCTTAGTGGGAGCGGGCTACGAGCAGTACTTC.

This clone was recorded a few times. This rearrangement joins TRBV14 to TRBJ2-3; no clear D gene. Trimming took off 4 bases at V and 6 bases at J, with 11 bases between the two ends. Germline V CDR1 and CDR2: SGHDN, FVKESK. This CDR3 spans 13 amino acids. CDR3 nucleotides: TGTGCCAGCAGCCTCACGTCCGGGGATACGCAGTATTTT. As protein: CASSLTSGDTQYF.

The rearrangement uses TRBV7-2 and TRBJ1-2; maybe TRBD1 (5 bases). The germline V gene has CDR1 SGHTA and CDR2 FQGNSA. This CDR3 is built from 15 residues. V was shortened by 1 base and J by 7 bases, with 16 bases between the two germline ends. CDR3 sequence: CASSLEYEGRAGYTF. The CDR3 DNA sequence: TGTGCCAGCAGCTTAGAATATGAGGGCAGGGCTGGCTACACCTTC.

The chain carries TRBV6-6 and TRBJ1-3; TRBD1 is a possible D gene (5 bases). Germline V gene lookup returns CDR1 MNHNY and CDR2 SVGAGI (reference sequence). This CDR3 has 16 amino acids. Trimming cost V 7 bases and J 1 base, with 17 bases left between them. The CDR3 sequence: CASIRTDKGSGNTIYF. The CDR3, as DNA: TGTGCCAGCATAAGAACGGACAAAGGTTCTGGAAACACCATATATTTT.

The chain recombines TRBV5-6 with TRBJ1-2; 10 bases are a match to TRBD1. This CDR3 has 17 residues. J was trimmed by 12 bases and V by 2 bases; bases with no gene match: 19. The germline V gene has CDR1 SGHDT and CDR2 YYEEEE. CDR3 bases: TGTGCCAGCAGCTTTAACACCGGGACAGGGGTTGGTAGAGAGAACACCTTC. This translates into CASSFNTGTGVGRENTF.

This chain joins TRBV4-2 and TRBJ2-3, with TRBD1 as a possible D gene (5 bases). Germline CDR1 LGHNA, CDR2 YNFKEQ. The V end was cut by 1 base, the J end by 0 bases, with 11 bases between. The CDR3 runs to 16 residues. The CDR3 sequence: CASSQAARASTDTQYF. DNA for the CDR3: TGTGCCAGCAGCCAAGCGGCCAGGGCTAGCACAGATACGCAGTATTTT.

V and J are TRBV2 and TRBJ1-5; TRBD1 might be the D (5 bases). Germline V CDR1 and CDR2: SNHLY, FYNNEI. Trimming removed 6 bases at V and 6 bases at J, with 9 bases between. This CDR3 contains 12 residues. Written as DNA, the CDR3 is TGTGCCAGCAGGGACGGGGCTCAGCCCCAGCATTTT. Its protein product is CASRDGAQPQHF.

This sequence joins TRBV15 and TRBJ1-2; D unresolved. Germline V gene lookup returns CDR1 LNHNV and CDR2 YYDKDF (reference sequence). Trimming stripped 0 bases from V and 3 bases from J, with 8 bases between. The CDR3 runs to 14 residues. As DNA, the CDR3 is TGTGCCACCAGCAGAGATACAGCATACTATGGCTACACCTTC. This codes for CATSRDTAYYGYTF.

The rearrangement uses TRBV5-1 and TRBJ1-1; no clear D. Germline-derived CDR1 and CDR2 are SGHRS and YFSETQ. Trimming stripped 2 bases from V and 5 bases from J, with 10 bases between. The CDR3 loop spans 13 amino acids. In nucleotides, the CDR3 is TGCGCCAGCAGCTTAGCCCGCAGGACTGAAGCTTTCTTT. This gives the protein CASSLARRTEAFF.